These 11 T cell receptor beta chains originate from one sample sequenced in a study of early T cells in non-severe SARS-CoV-2 infection. TCRdb re-called the 5' RACE reads with MiXCR, one entry per CDR3 protein. The sample contains 100,000 to 120,000 distinct CDR3 sequences, around 12% of which appear only once. Sequencing used whole blood, obtained at baseline. Receptors were obtained from an adult who was a healthcare worker with PCR-confirmed SARS-CoV-2 infection or an uninfected control (not recorded which).

This clonotype was seen at least ten times. CDR3 residues: CASSPDRKNTEAFF. Written as DNA, the CDR3 is TGTGCCAGCTCACCGGACAGAAAGAACACTGAAGCTTTCTTT. The rearrangement links TRBV18 to TRBJ1-1; D is possibly TRBD1 (6 bases). V lost 3 bases and J lost 1, with 9 bases in between. The V gene's germline CDR1 is KGHSH and CDR2 LQKENI. CDR3 length: 14 amino acids.

V usage is TRBV3-1 and J usage is TRBJ1-2; D gene unclear. V lost 0 bases to trimming and J lost 3 bases, with 2 bases between them. This CDR3 is 12 amino acids long. Germline V gene data show CDR1 as LGHDT and CDR2 as YNNKEL (reference sequence). The DNA of the CDR3 is TGTGCCAGCAGCCAAGATTACTATGGCTACACCTTC. Translating it yields CASSQDYYGYTF.

J is TRBJ1-1 and V is TRBV12-3 or TRBV12-4, with D unresolved. This CDR3 is 12 amino acids long. V lost 2 bases and J lost 6, with 7 bases in between. CDR3: CASSLNPPEAFF. CDR3 sequence (DNA): TGTGCCAGCAGTTTAAATCCCCCTGAAGCTTTCTTT.

Many counts were recorded for this clonotype. This chain uses TRBV15 with TRBJ2-6; D not resolved. The V and J ends lost 5 bases and 0 bases respectively, with 2 bases between them. Germline V gene data show CDR1 as LNHNV and CDR2 as YYDKDF (reference sequence). There are 13 residues in the CDR3. CDR3 loop: CATSLSGANVLTF. The CDR3 DNA follows: TGTGCCACCAGCCTCTCTGGGGCCAACGTCCTGACTTTC.

This clonotype was detected many times. This chain joins TRBV27 and TRBJ2-7; D assignment may be TRBD1 or TRBD2 (5 bases each). V lost 10 bases to trimming and J lost 0 bases, with 16 bases between them. Germline CDR1 and CDR2: MNHEY and SMNVEV (reference sequence). There are 14 residues in the CDR3. CDR3 protein: CATSSGPYSYEQYF. CDR3 coding DNA: TGTGCCACTTCCTCGGGACCTTACTCCTACGAGCAGTACTTC.

This clonotype was observed a handful of times. This rearrangement joins TRBV29-1 to TRBJ1-2, with 9 bases identical to TRBD1. The CDR3 is made up of 13 amino acids. V dropped 6 bases and J dropped 5; count of bases not matched to a gene: 7. CDR1 and CDR2 (germline): SQVTM, ANQGSEA. CDR3 residues: CSVTGGIEYGYTF. The CDR3 DNA reads TGCAGCGTGACAGGGGGGATTGAATATGGCTACACCTTC.

The V gene is TRBV9, the J gene TRBJ1-6, with D perhaps matching TRBD1 (6 bases). Trimming pared 4 bases from V and 7 bases from J, leaving 15 bases between. CDR1 is SGDLS, CDR2 YYNGEE, per germline. The CDR3 extends over 15 amino acids. The CDR3 coding sequence is TGTGCCAGCAGCTCCAGACAGGCCCTAAATTCACCCCTCCACTTT. This translates into CASSSRQALNSPLHF.

This clonotype has more than one count but fewer than ten. Sequence at one end of the junction differs from germline and may be a read error. The CDR3 here is CPSSESARATEAFF. The CDR3 region has the DNA TGTCCCAGCAGTGAATCCGCCAGGGCCACTGAAGCTTTCTTT. This chain uses TRBV6-1 with TRBJ1-1; TRBD1 might be the D (5 bases). CDR3 size: 14 residues. Germline CDR1 reads MNHNS; CDR2 reads SASEGT.

V gene TRBV6-6 combines with J gene TRBJ1-5, with D perhaps TRBD1 (6 bases). From germline, CDR1 is MNHNY and CDR2 SVGAGI (reference sequence). This CDR3 region has 14 residues. V shed 6 bases and J shed 11 bases, with 20 bases lying between them. The CDR3 DNA follows: TGTGCCAGCAGCCCAGGGACACGCAAGATGACCCAGCATTTT. This encodes CASSPGTRKMTQHF.

This clonotype was picked up many times. V usage is TRBV6-5 and J usage is TRBJ2-5; D gene ambiguous. Germline lookup yields CDR1 MNHEY and CDR2 SVGAGI. The ends were cut back, 2 bases at V and 4 bases at J, with 11 bases in the middle. The CDR3 spans 14 residues. As DNA, the CDR3 is TGTGCCAGCAGTTACAACGGCGCCCGAGAGACCCAGTACTTC. This codes for CASSYNGARETQYF.

This clonotype was seen at least ten times. V gene TRBV5-6 combines with J gene TRBJ1-1; unclear D gene. The CDR3 consists of 12 residues. With 1 base removed from V and 4 bases from J, the gap between germline ends came to 5 bases. Per the germline V gene, CDR1 is SGHDT and CDR2 is YYEEEE. CDR3 coding DNA: TGTGCCAGCAGCTTGTACTCCACTGAAGCTTTCTTT. Translated: CASSLYSTEAFF.